The following is a TCR beta chain sequence with its context. This sample is part of a study of T cell changes during pregnancy in multiple sclerosis. Generated by immunoSEQ multiplex PCR, the TCRdb table keeps only in-frame clones and is missing some. The sample has tens of thousands of clones, roughly 90% seen once; the top ten hold roughly 1.9%. The source material was peripheral blood, sampled in the second trimester of pregnancy. The clonotype comes from a female donor with multiple sclerosis, enrolled in a pregnancy study.

In nucleotides, the CDR3 is TGTGCCAGCAGTTCCGACAGAATGGGAAGGAGCTCCTACAATGAGCAGTTCTTC. It encodes CASSSDRMGRSSYNEQFF. The chain links TRBV2 to TRBJ2-1, with D perhaps TRBD1 (5 bases). Trimming removed 5 bases from V and 0 bases from J, with 20 bases in between. In germline, CDR1 is SNHLY, CDR2 FYNNEI. There are 18 residues in the CDR3.